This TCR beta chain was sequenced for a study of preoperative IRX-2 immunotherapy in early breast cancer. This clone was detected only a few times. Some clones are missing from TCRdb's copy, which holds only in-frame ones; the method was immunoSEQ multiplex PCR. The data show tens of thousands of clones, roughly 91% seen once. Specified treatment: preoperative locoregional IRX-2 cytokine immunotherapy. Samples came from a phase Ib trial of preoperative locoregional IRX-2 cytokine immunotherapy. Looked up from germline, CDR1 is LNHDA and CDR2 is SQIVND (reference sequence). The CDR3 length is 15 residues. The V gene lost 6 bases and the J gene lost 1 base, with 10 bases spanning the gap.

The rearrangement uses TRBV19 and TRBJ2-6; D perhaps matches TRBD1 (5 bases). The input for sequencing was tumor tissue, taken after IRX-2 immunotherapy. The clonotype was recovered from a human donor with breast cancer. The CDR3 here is CASRGTGSGANVLTF. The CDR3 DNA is TGTGCCAGTAGGGGAACAGGATCTGGGGCCAACGTCCTGACTTTC.